This entry concerns a single TCR beta chain. cDNA came from about 0.5 to 1 ug RNA primed by random hexamers. It was immunoSEQ multiplex PCR that amplified TCR beta CDR3 across 54 Vbeta and 13 Jbeta. TCRdb fed the immunoSEQ multiplex PCR reads into MiXCR, producing one record per CDR3 protein. The table shows approximately 280,000 distinct CDR3 sequences, with around 84% occurring only once. This sample was taken from a study of CD8 T cells in Susac syndrome. The CDR3 runs to 22 residues. V lost 5 bases, J lost 0 bases, and 17 bases stayed unmatched. CDR1 MDHEN and CDR2 SYDVKM come from the germline V gene.

The chain has TRBV28 and TRBJ2-2, with 14 positions matching TRBD2. The material sequenced was CD8+ T cells from PBMCs. The sequence was collected from a human donor with multiple sclerosis. CDR3 DNA sequence: TGTGCCAGCAGTGAATCTCCCGGGACTAGCGGGAGATTCGGGCCGAACACCGGGGAGCTGTTTTTT. Amino acid sequence: CASSESPGTSGRFGPNTGELFF.